The rows below give T cell receptor beta chains drawn from one sample of a study of CD8+ T cells in alopecia areata. This table comes from immunoSEQ multiplex PCR, and its TCRdb copy is limited to in-frame clones, with some not included. The data show under 300,000 clones, around 64% seen once. The sample in question was CD4+ T cells sorted from blood, obtained around week 53, from a patient treated with tofacitinib. These TCRs come from a human donor with alopecia areata. The CDR3 runs from the conserved cysteine through the conserved F or W. Each record gives: V gene, J gene, CDR3 protein.

>TRBV5-1|TRBJ2-3
CASSYGDSTDTQYF
>TRBV29-1|TRBJ2-3
CSVEGRPDSTDTQYF
>TRBV5-1|TRBJ2-7
CASSLGGDPAVYEQYF
>TRBV13|TRBJ2-3
CASSLDLAGTDTQYF
>TRBV19|TRBJ1-5
CASSLMGGNQPQHF
>TRBV6-6|TRBJ2-7
CASSPGGLTYEQYF
>TRBV29-1|TRBJ2-5
CSGGPGSETQYF
>TRBV7-9|TRBJ2-5
CASSFGTGKEETQYF
>TRBV5-6|TRBJ2-7
CASSFSRETTYEQYF
>TRBV15|TRBJ1-5
CATSGTDQPQHF
>TRBV30|TRBJ1-2
CAWSVRGGYGYTF
>TRBV7-2|TRBJ2-1
CASSSPYNEQFF
>TRBV7-2|TRBJ2-5
CASSPLSGKQETQYF
>TRBV30|TRBJ2-3
CAWSVLAGRLDTQYF
>TRBV18|TRBJ1-2
CASSPPGPYGYTF
>TRBV7-9|TRBJ1-1
CASSLGQVPAFF
>TRBV13|TRBJ1-2
CASVSGTGGAYGYTF
>TRBV7-2|TRBJ2-5
CASSLALSSGVGETQYF
>TRBV5-1|TRBJ2-5
CASSLAGRETQYF
>TRBV5-1|TRBJ2-3
CASSSRQRTDTQYF
>TRBV6-5|TRBJ1-6
CASSEARRSPLHF
>TRBV7-2|TRBJ2-4
CASSQRGGNIQYF
>TRBV27|TRBJ2-1
CASSLSRTAYNEQFF
>TRBV29-1|TRBJ2-3
CSVEELAWNTQYF
>TRBV19|TRBJ1-1
CASNAEPRTEAFF
>TRBV19|TRBJ2-1
CASSTGSPPRREQFF
>TRBV6-5|TRBJ2-1
CASSYVTGVPNEQFF
>TRBV29-1|TRBJ1-2
CSVVLSGKYLDGYTF
>TRBV29-1|TRBJ2-5
CSVVRVVQGETQYF
>TRBV2|TRBJ1-5
CASSESGENNQPQHF